This entry lists 13 T cell receptor beta chains sequenced from one sample in a study of radiation and T cells in renal cell carcinoma. Indicated time point: blood 2 weeks post-SBRT. Indicated treatment: 15 Gy SBRT to primary tumor, nephrectomy 4 weeks later. Repertoires were generated with immunoSEQ multiplex PCR, while TCRdb's copy carries only in-frame clones and drops some. The top ten hold about 5% of the sample, which has 100,000 to 150,000 clones, more than 70% seen once. The sequencing used blood, collected from a patient whose treatment included radiotherapy and nephrectomy. These receptors were obtained from a woman aged 70-85 years with renal cell carcinoma.

This chain connects TRBV19 to TRBJ1-5; 7 bases line up with TRBD1. Trimming cost V 3 bases and J 2 bases; bases outside gene matches: 4. This CDR3 spans 15 amino acids. Germline-derived CDR1 and CDR2 are LNHDA and SQIVND (reference sequence). The CDR3 sequence is CASSMIGGGNQPQHF. CDR3 DNA: TGTGCCAGTAGTATGATAGGGGGCGGCAATCAGCCCCAGCATTTT.

The V gene is TRBV4-1, the J gene TRBJ1-2; D gene ambiguous. The germline CDR1 and CDR2 sequences are MGHRA and YSYEKL. The CDR3 spans 14 residues. V lost 0 bases, J lost 3 bases, and 8 bases lay in between. CDR3 nucleotide sequence: TGCGCCAGCAGCCAAGAGAAGGTATACTATGGCTACACCTTC. Translating it yields CASSQEKVYYGYTF.

The chain joins TRBV7-9 to TRBJ1-6; 7 bases align to TRBD1. CDR3 length equals 17 residues. From germline, CDR1 is SEHNR and CDR2 FQNEAQ (reference sequence). V shed 5 bases and J 8 bases; nucleotides not matched to a gene: 15. The CDR3 bases are TGTGCCAGCAGCCCCCGCGAGGGGGCGAACTTTGATTCACCCCTCCACTTT. This codes for CASSPREGANFDSPLHF.

V usage is TRBV30 and J usage is TRBJ1-5; D gene uncertain. The CDR3 covers 14 residues. Germline V CDR1 and CDR2: GTSNPN, SVGIG (reference sequence). V was trimmed by 1 base and J by 0 bases, leaving 7 bases between them. The CDR3 DNA reads TGTGCCTGGAGTGGCCCCAATAGCAATCAGCCCCAGCATTTT. It specifies CAWSGPNSNQPQHF.

The J gene is TRBJ2-3, the V gene TRBV9; 9 nucleotides line up with TRBD2. Trimming at V came to 4 bases and at J to 5 bases, leaving 5 bases not matched to a gene. Germline V lookup: CDR1 SGDLS, CDR2 YYNGEE. The CDR3 length is 14 residues. This CDR3 is CASSLGLARDTQYF. Written as DNA, the CDR3 is TGTGCCAGCAGCTTAGGACTAGCGAGAGATACGCAGTATTTT.

The chain combines TRBV9 with TRBJ2-3; 9 bases map to TRBD2. Per the germline V gene, CDR1 is SGDLS and CDR2 is YYNGEE. The CDR3 spans 16 residues. Unmatched junction bases numbered 11, after V lost 4 bases and J lost 5 bases. The DNA of the CDR3 is TGTGCCAGCAGCATTTCAGCGGGGGGTCTAGGAGATACGCAGTATTTT. It specifies CASSISAGGLGDTQYF.

The rearrangement uses TRBV6-6 and TRBJ1-5; D gene uncertain. Germline assignment: CDR1 MNHNY and CDR2 SVGAGI (reference sequence). The CDR3 is 15 amino acids. With 3 bases removed from V and 3 bases from J, the gap between germline ends came to 12 bases. The CDR3 DNA is TGTGCCAGCAGTTATATCGGGCAGACCAATCAGCCCCAGCATTTT. As protein: CASSYIGQTNQPQHF.

This clone was counted once. J is TRBJ2-7 and V is TRBV5-8, with D possibly TRBD1 on 5 matching bases. This CDR3 spans 15 amino acids. Trimming stripped 0 bases from V and 2 bases from J, with 12 bases between. Germline V gene lookup returns CDR1 SGHTS and CDR2 YDEGEE. The CDR3 region is CASSLAPDTTYEQYF. The CDR3 bases are TGTGCCAGCAGCTTGGCCCCGGACACCACCTACGAGCAGTACTTC.

J is TRBJ1-1 and V is TRBV9; D is unresolved. The CDR3 loop spans 14 amino acids. From germline, CDR1 is SGDLS and CDR2 YYNGEE. Trimming left V 1 base short and J 0 bases short, with 7 bases between. CDR3: CASSVSRMNTEAFF. The CDR3 DNA reads as TGTGCCAGCAGCGTATCCAGGATGAACACTGAAGCTTTCTTT. Based on the CDR3 plus reference TRBV9 and TRBJ1-1, the full variable domain is DSGVTQTPKHLITATGQRVTLRCSPRSGDLSVYWYQQSLDQGLQFLIQYYNGEERAKGNILERFSAQQFPDLHSELNLSSLELGDSALYFCASSVSRMNTEAFFGQGTRLTVV.

The chain recombines TRBV10-2 with TRBJ2-2, with D uncertain. V dropped 6 bases and J dropped 7 bases, with 15 bases sitting between them. Germline V gives CDR1 WSHSY, CDR2 SAAADI. This CDR3 is 14 amino acids long. CDR3 DNA: TGCGCCAGCAGCGATGCGGCAGTCTTCGGGGAGCTGTTTTTT. It translates to CASSDAAVFGELFF.

The V gene is TRBV6-5, the J gene TRBJ2-1; D is undetermined. The CDR3 has 11 residues. The germline V gene has CDR1 MNHEY and CDR2 SVGAGI. Between the trimmed V and J ends, which lost 2 bases and 6 bases, there was a span of 2 bases. The CDR3 coding sequence is TGTGCCAGCAGTTACATCAATGAGCAGTTCTTC. Encoded protein: CASSYINEQFF.

V gene TRBV15 combines with J gene TRBJ1-2; D remains ambiguous. Trimming removed 3 bases at V and 1 base at J, with 6 bases between. There are 13 residues in the CDR3. Germline lookup yields CDR1 LNHNV and CDR2 YYDKDF (reference sequence). This CDR3 is CATSSLNNYGYTF. DNA for the CDR3: TGTGCCACCAGCAGCCTTAATAACTATGGCTACACCTTC. Supplemented by reference TRBV15 and TRBJ1-2, the full variable domain reads DAMVIQNPRYQVTQFGKPVTLSCSQTLNHNVMYWYQQKSSQAPKLLFHYYDKDFNNEADTPDNFQSRRPNTSFCFLDIRSPGLGDTAMYLCATSSLNNYGYTFGSGTRLTVV.

V usage is TRBV30 and J usage is TRBJ1-5; tentatively, D is TRBD1 (5 bases). V was cut by 2 bases and J by 5 bases, with 13 bases left in between. The CDR3 sequence is 14 residues long. Per germline, CDR1 GTSNPN and CDR2 SVGIG (reference sequence). CDR3 DNA sequence: TGTGCCTGGAGTCCCACGAGGGGCTATCAGCCCCAGCATTTT. This translates into CAWSPTRGYQPQHF.